The 19 T cell receptor beta chains below all came from one sample that was sequenced in a study of cytomegalovirus exposure and HLA in healthy donors. 60 Vbeta and 13 Jbeta primers were used in PCR. Clones were read by immunoSEQ multiplex PCR, and TCRdb kept only the in-frame ones, dropping some. This sample carries 95,000 to 150,000 clones, around 66% of them seen once, and the ten largest clones take under 9.5%. The material sequenced was PBMCs. Source of these receptors: a woman in her 40s in good health and CMV-seropositive.

The chain recombines TRBV5-1 with TRBJ2-1; 8 nucleotides line up with TRBD1. Germline CDR1 is SGHRS and CDR2 is YFSETQ. The CDR3 spans 16 residues. The V segment lost 2 bases and the J segment 5 bases; nucleotides outside the gene matches: 9. This CDR3 reads CASSFPGGGGHNEQFF. The CDR3 region has the DNA TGCGCCAGCAGCTTCCCAGGGGGCGGTGGACACAATGAGCAGTTCTTC.

The V gene is TRBV4-1, the J gene TRBJ2-3, with 10 bases identical to TRBD1. Germline V lookup: CDR1 MGHRA, CDR2 YSYEKL. This CDR3 comprises 18 residues. V trimming: 6 bases; J trimming: 2 bases; junction bases outside the gene matches: 14. CDR3 bases: TGCGCCAGCAGTCCACCGCCGGGACAGGGGAAATTCACAGATACGCAGTATTTT. Translating gives CASSPPPGQGKFTDTQYF.

The rearrangement links TRBV2 to TRBJ2-1, with 13 bases identical to TRBD2. The CDR3 is 15 amino acids. Looked up from germline, CDR1 is SNHLY and CDR2 is FYNNEI. Losses at the gene ends were 4 bases for V and 7 bases for J; bases not matched to a gene: 4. The CDR3 nucleotides are TGTGCCAGCAGTGTAACTAGCGGGAGGGGAAATGAGCAGTTCTTC. This encodes CASSVTSGRGNEQFF.

The genes are TRBV29-1 and TRBJ1-1; perhaps TRBD1 as D (6 bases). This CDR3 contains 13 residues. Germline-derived CDR1 and CDR2 are SQVTM and ANQGSEA. Trimming pared 7 bases from V and 1 base from J, leaving 13 bases between. This CDR3 reads CSGDMRRNTEAFF. CDR3 nucleotide sequence: TGCAGCGGGGACATGAGACGGAACACTGAAGCTTTCTTT.

The chain is built from TRBV13 and TRBJ1-1, with 8 bases aligning to TRBD1. Losses at the gene ends were 8 bases for V and 7 bases for J; bases not matched to a gene: 9. There are 13 residues in the CDR3. The V gene's germline CDR1 is PRHDT and CDR2 FYEKMQ (reference sequence). The CDR3 protein is CASLPRGLGEAFF. Here the CDR3 DNA reads TGTGCCAGCTTACCCAGGGGGCTCGGTGAAGCTTTCTTT. Filled out from reference TRBV13 and TRBJ1-1, the complete variable domain reads AAGVIQSPRHLIKEKRETATLKCYPIPRHDTVYWYQQGPGQDPQFLISFYEKMQSDKGSIPDRFSAQQFSDYHSELNMSSLELGDSALYFCASLPRGLGEAFFGQGTRLTVV.

The V call is TRBV5-1, the J call TRBJ1-1; 10 positions match TRBD1. The J segment lost 6 bases and the V segment lost 3 bases, leaving 5 bases of the junction unmatched. Germline-derived CDR1 and CDR2 are SGHRS and YFSETQ. CDR3 size: 14 residues. This CDR3 reads CASSSRQGASEAFF. CDR3 DNA: TGCGCCAGCAGCTCGAGACAGGGGGCCTCTGAAGCTTTCTTT.

Worth noting for this clone: At one end, the junction sequence differs from germline, possibly due to a read error. The chain recombines TRBV5-1 with TRBJ1-2, with D uncertain. CDR3 length: 13 residues. The germline gives CDR1 SGHRS, CDR2 YFSETQ. The CDR3 DNA reads as TGCGCCAGCAGCCTCGGAGGGATGGATGGCTACCCCTTC. Translation: CASSLGGMDGYPF.

This clone has a single count. The chain joins TRBV19 to TRBJ2-1; TRBD1 aligns across 7 bases. Per germline, CDR1 LNHDA and CDR2 SQIVND (reference sequence). V shed 5 bases and J 7 bases; nucleotides not matched to a gene: 17. CDR3 length: 17 amino acids. Written as DNA, the CDR3 is TGTGCCAGTAGTCCGCTTCATACAGGGGCGCTAAGTAATGAGCAGTTCTTC. Translating it yields CASSPLHTGALSNEQFF.

The CDR3 DNA reads TGTGCCAGCAGCTTAGCGCAGGGGGCCAAGACCCAGTACTTC. Its translation: CASSLAQGAKTQYF. V is TRBV7-8 and J is TRBJ2-5, with 8 bases fitting TRBD1. V was clipped by 0 bases and J by 6 bases; unmatched bases: 3. Germline assignment: CDR1 SGHVS and CDR2 FQNEAQ. The CDR3 has 14 amino acids.

The chain is built from TRBV5-1 and TRBJ2-7; TRBD2 matches at 12 bases. The CDR3 covers 15 residues. V was pared by 3 bases and J by 3 bases, with 4 bases of the junction left unmatched. Germline V CDR1 and CDR2: SGHRS, YFSETQ. The CDR3 here is CASSSGLAGNYEQYF. Here the CDR3 DNA reads TGCGCCAGCAGCTCGGGACTAGCGGGTAACTACGAGCAGTACTTC.

This chain links TRBV18 with TRBJ1-1; 10 bases fit TRBD1. The CDR3 has 16 amino acids. J gave up 1 base and V 3 bases, and 5 bases lay outside the gene matches. Looked up from germline, CDR1 is KGHSH and CDR2 is LQKENI. The CDR3 here is CASSPSDRGPNTEAFF. The CDR3 DNA is TGTGCCAGCTCACCTTCCGACAGGGGGCCGAACACTGAAGCTTTCTTT.

The J gene is TRBJ2-1, the V gene TRBV5-1; 12 bases fit TRBD1. Germline CDR1 is SGHRS and CDR2 is YFSETQ. The V and J ends lost 4 bases and 5 bases, in that order; junction bases with no gene match: 16. There are 19 residues in the CDR3. The CDR3 coding sequence is TGCGCCAGCAGCCCGGAGGCATTAGGGACAGGGGGCGACGACAATGAGCAGTTCTTC. Protein product: CASSPEALGTGGDDNEQFF.

V usage is TRBV9 and J usage is TRBJ2-1; TRBD2 matches 7 bases. The CDR3 consists of 17 residues. Germline assignment: CDR1 SGDLS and CDR2 YYNGEE. V shed 3 bases, J shed 8 bases, and the junction held 17 bases outside the gene matches. CDR3 residues: CASSDGLRVGGSYEQFF. The CDR3 region has the DNA TGTGCCAGCAGCGACGGACTACGAGTAGGCGGGAGTTATGAGCAGTTCTTC.

The chain carries TRBV7-9 and TRBJ1-5; TRBD1 aligns across 7 bases. Germline V CDR1 and CDR2: SEHNR, FQNEAQ (reference sequence). The CDR3 extends over 16 amino acids. The ends lost 3 bases at V and 4 bases at J; junction bases unmatched: 9. The CDR3 DNA is TGTGCCAGCAGCTTCTATGGGTCAGGGGGAAATCAGCCCCAGCATTTT. Residues: CASSFYGSGGNQPQHF.

This chain joins TRBV6-6 and TRBJ2-7; 12 bases line up with TRBD2. Trimming at V came to 6 bases and at J to 4 bases, leaving 7 bases not matched to a gene. The CDR3 covers 15 residues. The germline V gene has CDR1 MNHNY and CDR2 SVGAGI (reference sequence). The CDR3 region is CASSPTSGGRYEQYF. Here the CDR3 DNA reads TGTGCCAGCAGCCCTACTAGCGGGGGGAGATACGAGCAGTACTTC.

This clone has a single count. CDR3 coding DNA: TGTGCCACCACAGTCACGAGCACTGAAGCTTTCTTT. Translated: CATTVTSTEAFF. The chain joins TRBV28 to TRBJ1-1; D is ambiguous. The V and J ends lost 10 bases and 4 bases respectively, with 13 bases between them. Germline V gene data show CDR1 as MDHEN and CDR2 as SYDVKM. The CDR3 consists of 12 residues.

This clone appeared once. The chain recombines TRBV2 with TRBJ1-2; a possible D gene is TRBD1 (6 bases). V was trimmed by 10 bases and J by 8 bases, leaving 20 bases between them. The CDR3 is 13 amino acids. The germline CDR1 and CDR2 sequences are SNHLY and FYNNEI. The CDR3 here is CAKQLQGVWGYTF. In DNA, the CDR3 is TGTGCCAAGCAATTACAGGGCGTTTGGGGCTACACCTTC.

The CDR3 sequence is CSVGGLSTGELFF. The CDR3 region has the DNA TGCAGCGTTGGTGGACTGTCCACCGGGGAGCTGTTTTTT. The chain uses TRBV29-1 and TRBJ2-2, with a weak D call TRBD2 (5 bases). The V end was cut by 4 bases, the J end by 4 bases, with 10 bases between. Germline CDR1 is SQVTM and CDR2 is ANQGSEA. The CDR3 loop spans 13 amino acids.

V usage is TRBV2 and J usage is TRBJ2-7; D perhaps matches TRBD2 (5 bases). CDR1 is SNHLY and CDR2 is FYNNEI in the germline V gene. Trimming pared 5 bases from V and 2 bases from J, leaving 10 bases between. This CDR3 spans 13 amino acids. Here the CDR3 DNA reads TGTGCCAGCAGTCGGGGTCCCGCCTACGAGCAGTACTTC. It yields the protein CASSRGPAYEQYF.